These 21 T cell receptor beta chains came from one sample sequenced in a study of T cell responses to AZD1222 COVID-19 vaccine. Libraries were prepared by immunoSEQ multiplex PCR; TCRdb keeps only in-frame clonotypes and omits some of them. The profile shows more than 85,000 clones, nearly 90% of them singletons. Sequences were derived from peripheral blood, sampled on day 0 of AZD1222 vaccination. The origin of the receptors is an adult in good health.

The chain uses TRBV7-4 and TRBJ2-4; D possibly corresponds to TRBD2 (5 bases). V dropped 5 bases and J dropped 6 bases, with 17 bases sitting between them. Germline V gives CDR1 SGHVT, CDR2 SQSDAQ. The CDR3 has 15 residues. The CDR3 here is CASSPRTDFGNIQYF. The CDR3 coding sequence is TGTGCCAGCAGCCCTCGGACTGACTTCGGAAACATTCAGTACTTC.

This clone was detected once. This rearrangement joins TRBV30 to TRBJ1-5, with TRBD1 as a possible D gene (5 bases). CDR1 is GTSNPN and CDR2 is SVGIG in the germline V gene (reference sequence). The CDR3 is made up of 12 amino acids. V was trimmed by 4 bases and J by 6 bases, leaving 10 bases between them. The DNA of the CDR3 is TGTGCCTGGAACCGGGGCATTCAGCCCCAGCATTTT. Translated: CAWNRGIQPQHF. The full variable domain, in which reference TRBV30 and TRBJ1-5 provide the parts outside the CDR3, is SQTIHQWPATLVQPVGSPLSLECTVEGTSNPNLYWYRQAAGRGLQLLFYSVGIGQISSEVPQNLSASRPQDRQFILSSKKLLLSDSGFYLCAWNRGIQPQHFGDGTRLSIL.

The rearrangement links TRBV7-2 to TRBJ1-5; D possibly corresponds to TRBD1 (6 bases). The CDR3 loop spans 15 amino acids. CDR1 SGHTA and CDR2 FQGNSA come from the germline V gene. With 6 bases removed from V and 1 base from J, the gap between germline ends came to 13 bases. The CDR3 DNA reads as TGTGCCAGCAGTCTATCCGGGACAAGCAATCAGCCCCAGCATTTT. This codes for CASSLSGTSNQPQHF.

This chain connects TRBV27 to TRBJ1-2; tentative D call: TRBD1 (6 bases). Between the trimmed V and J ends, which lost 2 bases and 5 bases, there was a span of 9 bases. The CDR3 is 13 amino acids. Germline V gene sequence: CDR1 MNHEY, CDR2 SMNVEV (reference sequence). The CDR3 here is CASSLRQGYGYTF. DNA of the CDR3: TGTGCCAGCAGTTTACGGCAGGGGTATGGCTACACCTTC.

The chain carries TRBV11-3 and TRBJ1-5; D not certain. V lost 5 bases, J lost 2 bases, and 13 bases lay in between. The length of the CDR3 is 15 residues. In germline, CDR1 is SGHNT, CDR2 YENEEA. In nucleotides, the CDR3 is TGTGCCAGCAGCACCGGGAGTCGGGGCAATCAGCCCCAGCATTTT. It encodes CASSTGSRGNQPQHF.

CDR3 sequence: CACNPGGGDTQYF. The DNA for the CDR3 is TGTGCCTGTAACCCCGGGGGCGGGGATACGCAGTATTTT. The rearrangement joins TRBV30 to TRBJ2-3; D is tentatively TRBD1 or TRBD2 (6 bases each). Germline V gene data show CDR1 as GTSNPN and CDR2 as SVGIG (reference sequence). This CDR3 has 13 amino acids. Trimming cost V 6 bases and J 6 bases, with 16 bases left between them.

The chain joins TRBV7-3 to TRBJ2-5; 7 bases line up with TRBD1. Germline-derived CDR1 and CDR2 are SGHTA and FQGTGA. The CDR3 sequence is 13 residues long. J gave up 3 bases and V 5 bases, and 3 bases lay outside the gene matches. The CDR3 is CASSPTGEETQYF. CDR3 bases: TGTGCCAGCAGCCCCACAGGGGAAGAGACCCAGTACTTC.

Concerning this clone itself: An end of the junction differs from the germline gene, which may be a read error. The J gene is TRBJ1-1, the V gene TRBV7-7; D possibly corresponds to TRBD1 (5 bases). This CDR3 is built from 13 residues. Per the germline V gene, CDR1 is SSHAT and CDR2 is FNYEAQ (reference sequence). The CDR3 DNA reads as TGTGCTAGCAGTCGGCAACAGGACACTGAAGCTTTCTTT. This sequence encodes CASSRQQDTEAFF.

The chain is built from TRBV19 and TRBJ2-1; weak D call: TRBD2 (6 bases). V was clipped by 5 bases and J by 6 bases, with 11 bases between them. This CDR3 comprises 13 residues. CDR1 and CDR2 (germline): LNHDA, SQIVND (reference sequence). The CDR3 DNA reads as TGTGCCAGTAGTGCATACGGGGGCAATGAGCAGTTCTTC. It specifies CASSAYGGNEQFF.

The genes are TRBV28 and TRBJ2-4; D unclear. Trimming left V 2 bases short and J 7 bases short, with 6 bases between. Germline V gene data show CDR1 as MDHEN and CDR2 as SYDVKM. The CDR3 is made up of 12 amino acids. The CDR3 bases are TGTGCCAGCAGTTTAGGTAATAACATTCAGTACTTC. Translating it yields CASSLGNNIQYF.

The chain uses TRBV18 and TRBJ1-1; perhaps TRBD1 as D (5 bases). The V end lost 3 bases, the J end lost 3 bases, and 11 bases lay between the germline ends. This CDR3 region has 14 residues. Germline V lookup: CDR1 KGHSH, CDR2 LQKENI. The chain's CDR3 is CASSPSGGYTEAFF. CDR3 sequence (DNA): TGTGCCAGCTCACCCAGCGGGGGATACACTGAAGCTTTCTTT.

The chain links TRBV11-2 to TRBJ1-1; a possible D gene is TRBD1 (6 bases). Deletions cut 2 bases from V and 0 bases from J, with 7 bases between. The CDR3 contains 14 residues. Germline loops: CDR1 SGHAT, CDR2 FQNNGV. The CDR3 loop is CASSLQGMNTEAFF. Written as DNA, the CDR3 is TGTGCCAGCAGCTTACAGGGGATGAACACTGAAGCTTTCTTT.

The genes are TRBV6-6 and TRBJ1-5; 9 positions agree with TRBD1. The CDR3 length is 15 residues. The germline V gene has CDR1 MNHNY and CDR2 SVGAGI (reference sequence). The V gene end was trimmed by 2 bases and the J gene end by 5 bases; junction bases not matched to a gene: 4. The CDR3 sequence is CASSYGTGRYQPQHF. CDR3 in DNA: TGTGCCAGCAGTTACGGGACAGGGAGGTATCAGCCCCAGCATTTT.

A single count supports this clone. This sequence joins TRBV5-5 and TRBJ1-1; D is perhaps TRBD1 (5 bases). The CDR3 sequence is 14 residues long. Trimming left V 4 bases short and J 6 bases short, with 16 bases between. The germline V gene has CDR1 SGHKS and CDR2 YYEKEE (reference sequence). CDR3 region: CASSGGWGRAEAFF. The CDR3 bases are TGTGCCAGCAGCGGGGGATGGGGCAGGGCTGAAGCTTTCTTT.

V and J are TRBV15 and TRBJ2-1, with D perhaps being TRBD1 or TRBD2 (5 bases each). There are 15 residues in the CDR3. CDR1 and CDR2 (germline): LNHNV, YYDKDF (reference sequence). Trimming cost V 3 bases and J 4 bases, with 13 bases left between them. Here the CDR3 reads CATSRNRDGYNEQFF. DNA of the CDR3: TGTGCCACCAGCAGGAACCGGGACGGTTACAATGAGCAGTTCTTC.

The CDR3 here is CASSKRGGRFETQYF. CDR3 bases: TGTGCCAGTAGTAAGCGGGGGGGCCGGTTCGAGACCCAGTACTTC. The rearrangement links TRBV19 to TRBJ2-5; TRBD2 matches 10 bases. CDR3 length: 15 amino acids. Trimming took 4 bases from V and 5 from J; bases not matched to a gene: 7. Germline assignment: CDR1 LNHDA and CDR2 SQIVND (reference sequence).

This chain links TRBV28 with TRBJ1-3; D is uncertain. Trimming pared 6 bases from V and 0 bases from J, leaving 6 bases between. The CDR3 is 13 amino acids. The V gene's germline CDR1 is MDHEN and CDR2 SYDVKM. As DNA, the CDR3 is TGTGCCAGCAGGGACGCCTCTGGAAACACCATATATTTT. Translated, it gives CASRDASGNTIYF.

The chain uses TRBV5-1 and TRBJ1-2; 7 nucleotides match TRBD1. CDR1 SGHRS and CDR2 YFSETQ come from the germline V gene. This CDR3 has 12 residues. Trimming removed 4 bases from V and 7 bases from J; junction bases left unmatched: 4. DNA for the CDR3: TGCGCCAGCAGCCAGGACAGGTCTGGCTACACCTTC. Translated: CASSQDRSGYTF.

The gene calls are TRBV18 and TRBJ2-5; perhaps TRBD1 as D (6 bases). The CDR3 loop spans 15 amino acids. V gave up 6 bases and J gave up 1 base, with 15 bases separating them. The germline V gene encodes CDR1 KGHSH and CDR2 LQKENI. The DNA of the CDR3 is TGTGCCAGCTCGCAGCAGACAGGCACCCAAGAGACCCAGTACTTC. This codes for CASSQQTGTQETQYF.

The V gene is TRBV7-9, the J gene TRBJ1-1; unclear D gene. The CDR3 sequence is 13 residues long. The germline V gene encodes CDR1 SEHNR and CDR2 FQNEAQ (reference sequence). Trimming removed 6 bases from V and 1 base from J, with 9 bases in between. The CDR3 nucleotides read TGTGCCAGCAGTAGGACCCCGAACACTGAAGCTTTCTTT. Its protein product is CASSRTPNTEAFF.

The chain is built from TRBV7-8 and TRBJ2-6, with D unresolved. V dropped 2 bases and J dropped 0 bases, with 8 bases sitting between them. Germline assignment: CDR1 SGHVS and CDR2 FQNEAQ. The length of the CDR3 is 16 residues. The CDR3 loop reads CASSLLGFSGANVLTF. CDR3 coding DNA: TGTGCCAGCAGCTTATTAGGCTTCTCTGGGGCCAACGTCCTGACTTTC.